The T cell receptor beta chain described here comes from a study of T cell responses to AZD1222 COVID-19 vaccine. Notes on the study in general: After two AZD1222 doses, spike-specific TCR breadth and depth rose versus day 0.

Germline-derived CDR1 and CDR2 are SGHDT and YYEEEE. The CDR3 runs 16 residues. V lost 0 bases, J lost 1 base, and 6 bases stayed unmatched. Notes on this clone: No antigen is known for it.

The protocol was immunoSEQ multiplex PCR, while the TCRdb copy is restricted to in-frame clones and leaves out a portion. The table records about 95,000 clones, 85% to 90% of them present only once. The source is an adult in good health. The sequences come from peripheral blood, collected on day 0 of AZD1222 vaccination. The J gene is TRBJ1-2, the V gene TRBV5-6, with 7 bases matching TRBD1. CDR3 bases: TGTGCCAGCAGCTTGGGACCGGGACAGTTTAACTATGGCTACACCTTC. As protein: CASSLGPGQFNYGYTF. Using reference TRBV5-6 and TRBJ1-2 for the parts outside the CDR3, the full variable domain is DAGVTQSPTHLIKTRGQQVTLRCSPKSGHDTVSWYQQALGQGPQFIFQYYEEEERQRGNFPDRFSGHQFPNYSSELNVNALLLGDSALYLCASSLGPGQFNYGYTFGSGTRLTVV.